Given below is one T cell receptor beta chain in context. This specimen comes from a study of T cell changes during pregnancy in multiple sclerosis. The CDR3 is 16 residues long. Germline V lookup: CDR1 SGHDT, CDR2 YYEEEE. With 3 bases removed from V and 4 bases from J, the gap between germline ends came to 19 bases. This table comes from immunoSEQ multiplex PCR, and its TCRdb copy is limited to in-frame clones, with some not included. The repertoire holds just over 65,000 clones, with about 90% as singletons. The receptor's source is a female donor with multiple sclerosis, enrolled in a pregnancy study. Specimen: peripheral blood, collected in the second trimester of pregnancy. This chain connects TRBV5-6 to TRBJ2-5; possible D gene TRBD2, 5 bases. The CDR3 sequence is CASSSPGRYGGETQYF. As DNA, the CDR3 is TGTGCCAGCAGCTCACCTGGGCGGTATGGAGGAGAGACCCAGTACTTC. Full variable domain (remainder filled in from reference TRBV5-6 and TRBJ2-5): DAGVTQSPTHLIKTRGQQVTLRCSPKSGHDTVSWYQQALGQGPQFIFQYYEEEERQRGNFPDRFSGHQFPNYSSELNVNALLLGDSALYLCASSSPGRYGGETQYFGPGTRLLVL.